These T cell receptor beta chains were read from a single sample in a study of T cell responses to AZD1222 COVID-19 vaccine. Here immunoSEQ multiplex PCR was the method, and the copy in TCRdb shows in-frame clones only, minus some. The data hold more than 95,000 clones, with about 87% observed a single time. The source was peripheral blood, collected on day 0 of AZD1222 vaccination. These receptors were taken from an adult in good health. Each CDR3 is given with its conserved first and last residue. Fields, in order: CDR3 protein, CDR3 DNA, D gene, V gene, clone size, J gene. A D gene is named only where the DNA matches it firmly. Size values are once, few and many counts, or a class for expanded clones, and some rows have none.

CDR3aa: CASSSEGAGHYEQYF
CDR3nt: TGTGCCAGCAGTTCAGAAGGGGCCGGGCACTACGAGCAGTACTTC
d_gene: .
v_gene: TRBV28
abundance: once
j_gene: TRBJ2-7

CDR3aa: CASSQDGNSPNYGYTF
CDR3nt: TGCGCCAGCAGCCAAGACGGTAACAGCCCTAACTATGGCTACACCTTC
d_gene: .
v_gene: TRBV4-1
abundance: .
j_gene: TRBJ1-2

CDR3aa: CASSPGTGNSGNTIYF
CDR3nt: TGTGCCAGCAGTCCGGGGACTGGGAACTCTGGAAACACCATATATTTT
d_gene: .
v_gene: TRBV28
abundance: .
j_gene: TRBJ1-3

CDR3aa: CASSLWGNTDTQYF
CDR3nt: TGTGCCAGCAGTTTATGGGGAAACACAGATACGCAGTATTTT
d_gene: .
v_gene: TRBV27
abundance: .
j_gene: TRBJ2-3

CDR3aa: CASSRTGFEQYF
CDR3nt: TGTGCCAGCAGCCGGACGGGGTTCGAGCAGTACTTC
d_gene: .
v_gene: TRBV4-2
abundance: .
j_gene: TRBJ2-7

CDR3aa: CASSYTDVSKRGYTF
CDR3nt: TGTGCCAGCAGCTACACGGACGTCTCCAAAAGGGGCTACACCTTC
d_gene: .
v_gene: TRBV4-2
abundance: .
j_gene: TRBJ1-2

CDR3aa: CASSLGGNYGYTF
CDR3nt: TGTGCCAGCAGCTTAGGAGGCAACTATGGCTACACCTTC
d_gene: .
v_gene: TRBV5-6
abundance: .
j_gene: TRBJ1-2

CDR3aa: CASSFKPSGDDYGYTF
CDR3nt: TGTGCCAGCAGCTTTAAACCCTCCGGGGATGACTATGGCTACACCTTC
d_gene: .
v_gene: TRBV7-3
abundance: .
j_gene: TRBJ1-2

CDR3aa: CASSQGGLNTEAFF
CDR3nt: TGTGCCAGCAGCCAGGGAGGACTGAACACTGAAGCTTTCTTT
d_gene: .
v_gene: TRBV3-1/TRBV3-2
abundance: .
j_gene: TRBJ1-1

CDR3aa: CASSQDDVNAEAFF
CDR3nt: TGTGCCAGCAGCCAAGATGATGTGAACGCTGAAGCTTTCTTT
d_gene: .
v_gene: TRBV3-1/TRBV3-2
abundance: .
j_gene: TRBJ1-1

CDR3aa: CAISETGDTGELFF
CDR3nt: TGTGCCATCAGTGAGACAGGGGACACCGGGGAGCTGTTTTTT
d_gene: TRBD1
v_gene: TRBV10-3
abundance: .
j_gene: TRBJ2-2

CDR3aa: CATSAKGAHEQYF
CDR3nt: TGTGCCACCAGCGCCAAGGGGGCCCACGAGCAGTACTTC
d_gene: TRBD1
v_gene: TRBV15
abundance: once
j_gene: TRBJ2-7

CDR3aa: CASTQSTDTQYF
CDR3nt: TGTGCCAGCACCCAGTCCACAGATACGCAGTATTTT
d_gene: .
v_gene: TRBV12-3/TRBV12-4
abundance: .
j_gene: TRBJ2-3

CDR3aa: CASSPGLIEETQYF
CDR3nt: TGTGCCAGCAGCCCGGGACTGATCGAAGAGACCCAGTACTTC
d_gene: .
v_gene: TRBV7-2
abundance: .
j_gene: TRBJ2-5

CDR3aa: CASSLGNGRSSGANVLTF
CDR3nt: TGTGCCAGCAGCTTAGGAAACGGGCGAAGCTCTGGGGCCAACGTCCTGACTTTC
d_gene: .
v_gene: TRBV5-4
abundance: .
j_gene: TRBJ2-6

CDR3aa: CASSTSGGPTYEQYF
CDR3nt: TGTGCCAGTTCGACTAGCGGGGGGCCTACGTACGAGCAGTACTTC
d_gene: TRBD2
v_gene: TRBV28
abundance: once
j_gene: TRBJ2-7

CDR3aa: CASSVARERETQYF
CDR3nt: TGTGCCAGCAGCGTCGCCCGGGAGCGCGAGACCCAGTACTTC
d_gene: .
v_gene: TRBV7-8
abundance: .
j_gene: TRBJ2-5

CDR3aa: CASSLVGSTQYF
CDR3nt: TGTGCCAGCAGCTTAGTAGGGTCGACCCAGTACTTC
d_gene: .
v_gene: TRBV7-8
abundance: .
j_gene: TRBJ2-5

CDR3aa: CSALYTDTQYF
CDR3nt: TGCAGTGCCCTCTACACAGATACGCAGTATTTT
d_gene: .
v_gene: TRBV20-1
abundance: once
j_gene: TRBJ2-3

CDR3aa: CASSQLAGGPQETQYF
CDR3nt: TGTGCCAGCAGCCAACTAGCGGGAGGGCCCCAGGAGACCCAGTACTTC
d_gene: TRBD2
v_gene: TRBV3-1/TRBV3-2
abundance: .
j_gene: TRBJ2-5

CDR3aa: CASSLAGRVPRETQYF
CDR3nt: TGTGCTAGCAGCTTAGCGGGTAGGGTGCCACGGGAGACCCAGTACTTC
d_gene: TRBD2
v_gene: TRBV7-7
abundance: .
j_gene: TRBJ2-5

CDR3aa: CASSWASTSGYTF
CDR3nt: TGTGCCAGCAGTTGGGCCTCGACGTCCGGCTACACCTTC
d_gene: .
v_gene: TRBV27
abundance: .
j_gene: TRBJ1-2

CDR3aa: CATSTGRGGPYYEQYF
CDR3nt: TGTGCCACCAGCACAGGTAGGGGTGGTCCCTACTACGAGCAGTACTTC
d_gene: .
v_gene: TRBV15
abundance: .
j_gene: TRBJ2-7

CDR3aa: CASSFIATNEKLFF
CDR3nt: TGTGCCAGCAGTTTTATTGCAACTAATGAAAAACTGTTTTTT
d_gene: .
v_gene: TRBV28
abundance: .
j_gene: TRBJ1-4

CDR3aa: CASSLGARQSSTDTQYF
CDR3nt: TGTGCCAGCAGCTTAGGAGCCCGGCAGTCTAGCACAGATACGCAGTATTTT
d_gene: .
v_gene: TRBV7-2
abundance: .
j_gene: TRBJ2-3

CDR3aa: CAWIGLRSGGYTQYF
CDR3nt: TGTGCCTGGATCGGGTTGAGGAGCGGGGGATATACGCAGTATTTT
d_gene: TRBD2
v_gene: TRBV30
abundance: once
j_gene: TRBJ2-3

CDR3aa: CATSRPSEGYGYTF
CDR3nt: TGTGCCACCAGCAGACCATCCGAGGGCTATGGCTACACCTTC
d_gene: .
v_gene: TRBV15
abundance: .
j_gene: TRBJ1-2

CDR3aa: CSASFQQGRYGYTF
CDR3nt: TGCAGTGCTAGTTTTCAGCAGGGGAGGTATGGCTACACCTTC
d_gene: .
v_gene: TRBV20-1
abundance: once
j_gene: TRBJ1-2

CDR3aa: CASSLTGQREGSLDTQYF
CDR3nt: TGTGCCAGCTCGTTAACAGGGCAACGGGAGGGCTCTCTGGATACGCAGTATTTT
d_gene: TRBD2
v_gene: TRBV18
abundance: .
j_gene: TRBJ2-3

CDR3aa: CASSVSGTPYGYTF
CDR3nt: TGTGCCAGCAGCGTATCAGGGACCCCATATGGCTACACCTTC
d_gene: .
v_gene: TRBV9
abundance: .
j_gene: TRBJ1-2

CDR3aa: CASRGDTSTGELFF
CDR3nt: TGTGCCAGCAGGGGGGACACCAGCACCGGGGAGCTGTTTTTT
d_gene: .
v_gene: TRBV2
abundance: .
j_gene: TRBJ2-2

CDR3aa: CASSYSSGAPDTQYF
CDR3nt: TGTGCCAGCAGTTACTCAAGCGGGGCCCCAGATACGCAGTATTTT
d_gene: TRBD2
v_gene: TRBV6-2/TRBV6-3
abundance: few
j_gene: TRBJ2-3

CDR3aa: CASSTRQVSVSSNQPQHF
CDR3nt: TGTGCCAGCAGCACAAGACAGGTCTCCGTTTCCAGCAATCAGCCCCAGCATTTT
d_gene: .
v_gene: TRBV7-2
abundance: .
j_gene: TRBJ1-5

CDR3aa: CASSQGRYYGYTF
CDR3nt: TGTGCCAGCAGCCAAGGTCGGTACTATGGCTACACCTTC
d_gene: .
v_gene: TRBV14
abundance: .
j_gene: TRBJ1-2

CDR3aa: CATNRRDRDSNEQFF
CDR3nt: TGTGCCACCAACCGCAGGGACAGGGACTCCAATGAGCAGTTCTTC
d_gene: TRBD1
v_gene: TRBV24-1
abundance: .
j_gene: TRBJ2-1

CDR3aa: CATAGSSYNEQFF
CDR3nt: TGTGCCACAGCGGGTTCTTCCTACAATGAGCAGTTCTTC
d_gene: .
v_gene: TRBV2
abundance: .
j_gene: TRBJ2-1

CDR3aa: CASPSRSGFQETQYF
CDR3nt: TGTGCCAGCCCTTCTAGATCCGGGTTTCAAGAGACCCAGTACTTC
d_gene: .
v_gene: TRBV28
abundance: .
j_gene: TRBJ2-5

CDR3aa: CASSPPAGARETQYF
CDR3nt: TGTGCCAGCTCACCCCCGGCGGGAGCACGAGAGACCCAGTACTTC
d_gene: TRBD2
v_gene: TRBV18
abundance: .
j_gene: TRBJ2-5

CDR3aa: CASSLGTSGYEQYF
CDR3nt: TGTGCCAGCAGTTTAGGGACTAGCGGGTACGAGCAGTACTTC
d_gene: TRBD2
v_gene: TRBV27
abundance: .
j_gene: TRBJ2-7

CDR3aa: CASSPRVGEAFF
CDR3nt: TGTGCCAGCAGCCCTCGGGTGGGTGAAGCTTTCTTT
d_gene: .
v_gene: TRBV7-2
abundance: .
j_gene: TRBJ1-1

CDR3aa: CASWDKFVNQPQHF
CDR3nt: TGTGCCAGCTGGGACAAGTTTGTTAATCAGCCCCAGCATTTT
d_gene: .
v_gene: TRBV19
abundance: .
j_gene: TRBJ1-5

CDR3aa: CASSFGGAGVAFF
CDR3nt: TGTGCCAGTAGTTTTGGGGGCGCGGGAGTAGCTTTCTTT
d_gene: .
v_gene: TRBV19
abundance: .
j_gene: TRBJ1-1

CDR3aa: CASSQAGLAGSYEQYF
CDR3nt: TGTGCCAGCAGCCAAGCCGGACTAGCGGGATCGTACGAGCAGTACTTC
d_gene: TRBD2
v_gene: TRBV14
abundance: once
j_gene: TRBJ2-7

CDR3aa: CASSVGRADSYEQYF
CDR3nt: TGTGCCAGCAGCGTAGGGCGAGCGGACTCCTACGAGCAGTACTTC
d_gene: .
v_gene: TRBV9
abundance: .
j_gene: TRBJ2-7

CDR3aa: CASSLKAGGYNEQFF
CDR3nt: TGTGCCAGCAGCTTAAAAGCGGGAGGGTACAATGAGCAGTTCTTC
d_gene: TRBD2
v_gene: TRBV11-2
abundance: .
j_gene: TRBJ2-1

CDR3aa: CASTLSEGYGETQYF
CDR3nt: TGTGCCAGCACCCTGTCGGAAGGGTATGGGGAGACCCAGTACTTC
d_gene: .
v_gene: TRBV28
abundance: .
j_gene: TRBJ2-5

CDR3aa: CATSDFSGSSYNEQFF
CDR3nt: TGTGCCACCAGTGACTTTAGCGGGAGCTCCTACAATGAGCAGTTCTTC
d_gene: TRBD2
v_gene: TRBV24-1
abundance: .
j_gene: TRBJ2-1

CDR3aa: CASSAATGAERNTIYF
CDR3nt: TGTGCCAGCAGTGCAGCCACAGGGGCCGAAAGAAACACCATATATTTT
d_gene: TRBD1
v_gene: TRBV2
abundance: .
j_gene: TRBJ1-3

CDR3aa: CASSYTGPAYF
CDR3nt: TGTGCCAGCAGTTACACGGGACCCGCGTACTTC
d_gene: .
v_gene: TRBV6-2/TRBV6-3
abundance: few
j_gene: TRBJ2-5

CDR3aa: CASSPQGPNQPQHF
CDR3nt: TGTGCCAGCTCACCTCAGGGACCTAATCAGCCCCAGCATTTT
d_gene: .
v_gene: TRBV18
abundance: .
j_gene: TRBJ1-5

CDR3aa: CASSPGEGYRWGAFF
CDR3nt: TGTGCCAGCAGCCCCGGGGAGGGATATCGTTGGGGAGCTTTCTTT
d_gene: .
v_gene: TRBV7-2
abundance: .
j_gene: TRBJ1-1

CDR3aa: CASIRDRDWQPQHF
CDR3nt: TGTGCCAGCATCAGAGACAGGGATTGGCAGCCCCAGCATTTT
d_gene: TRBD1
v_gene: TRBV6-5
abundance: .
j_gene: TRBJ1-5

CDR3aa: CASSLEVSGREQETQYF
CDR3nt: TGTGCCAGCAGCTTGGAGGTTAGCGGGAGGGAGCAAGAGACCCAGTACTTC
d_gene: TRBD2
v_gene: TRBV5-4
abundance: .
j_gene: TRBJ2-5

CDR3aa: CASSLVQGPGGAFF
CDR3nt: TGTGCCAGCAGCTTAGTTCAGGGACCGGGAGGAGCTTTCTTT
d_gene: .
v_gene: TRBV7-2
abundance: .
j_gene: TRBJ1-1